The 23 T cell receptor beta chains in this list originate from one sample, sequenced in a study of blood T cell repertoires in COVID-19. Libraries were prepared by immunoSEQ multiplex PCR; TCRdb keeps only in-frame clonotypes and omits some of them. The table lists 200,000 to 250,000 clones, roughly 81% of them singletons. The specimen was peripheral blood. These receptors all stem from a man aged 40-49 years with acute or convalescent COVID-19.

This chain joins TRBV7-6 and TRBJ1-4; D perhaps matches TRBD1 (6 bases). Germline V lookup: CDR1 SGHVS, CDR2 FNYEAQ. Trimming pared 1 base from V and 4 bases from J, leaving 10 bases between. CDR3 length equals 15 residues. The CDR3 DNA reads TGTGCCAGCAGCTTAGGACAGGTCCTTAATGAAAAACTGTTTTTT. Encoded protein: CASSLGQVLNEKLFF.

The chain employs TRBV5-4 and TRBJ2-1; TRBD2 aligns across 14 bases. The CDR3 spans 18 residues. Germline CDR1 SGHNT, CDR2 YYREEE (reference sequence). Trimming at V came to 4 bases and at J to 4 bases, leaving 10 bases not matched to a gene. CDR3 loop: CASSVELGLAGDYNEQFF. In DNA form, the CDR3 reads TGTGCCAGCAGCGTCGAGCTGGGACTAGCGGGAGATTACAATGAGCAGTTCTTC.

This clone occurred once. This chain connects TRBV27 to TRBJ2-3, with 7 nucleotides matching TRBD2. V trimming: 10 bases; J trimming: 0 bases; junction bases outside the gene matches: 7. This CDR3 contains 14 residues. Germline V gives CDR1 MNHEY, CDR2 SMNVEV (reference sequence). In nucleotides, the CDR3 is TGTGCCACCACCCGGCGGGGGAGCACAGATACGCAGTATTTT. Encoded protein: CATTRRGSTDTQYF.

The rearrangement joins TRBV27 to TRBJ2-1; D is ambiguous. The germline CDR1 and CDR2 sequences are MNHEY and SMNVEV (reference sequence). V was cut by 0 bases and J by 0 bases, with 6 bases left in between. The length of the CDR3 is 15 residues. Here the CDR3 reads CASSLSSHSYNEQFF. In DNA, the CDR3 is TGTGCCAGCAGTTTATCTAGCCACTCCTACAATGAGCAGTTCTTC.

This chain connects TRBV9 to TRBJ2-3; 14 nucleotides agree with TRBD2. Germline loops: CDR1 SGDLS, CDR2 YYNGEE. V trimming: 4 bases; J trimming: 4 bases; junction bases outside the gene matches: 5. The CDR3 runs to 16 residues. CDR3 in DNA: TGTGCCAGCAGCCCTTCGACTAGCGGGGGGGCAGATACGCAGTATTTT. Its protein is CASSPSTSGGADTQYF.

The V gene is TRBV5-1, the J gene TRBJ2-5; D uncertain. CDR3 size: 14 residues. In germline, CDR1 is SGHRS, CDR2 YFSETQ. With 2 bases removed from V and 2 bases from J, the gap between germline ends came to 10 bases. CDR3 DNA sequence: TGCGCCAGCAGCTTCTCTTCCCCGCAAGAGACCCAGTACTTC. It is translated as CASSFSSPQETQYF.

The chain employs TRBV7-9 and TRBJ1-2; 10 bases fit TRBD1. This CDR3 contains 18 residues. Trimming took 5 bases from V and 3 from J; bases not matched to a gene: 15. Germline CDR1 SEHNR, CDR2 FQNEAQ (reference sequence). CDR3 residues: CASSPTRQGAQGDYGYTF. The CDR3 coding sequence is TGTGCCAGCAGCCCAACCCGACAGGGGGCCCAGGGTGACTATGGCTACACCTTC.

V is TRBV5-1 and J is TRBJ2-2; D ambiguous. Germline V gives CDR1 SGHRS, CDR2 YFSETQ. Trimming left V 5 bases short and J 6 bases short, with 11 bases between. The CDR3 spans 13 residues. This CDR3 reads CASRIREAGELFF. DNA for the CDR3: TGCGCCAGCAGAATCCGTGAGGCCGGGGAGCTGTTTTTT.

The CDR3 coding sequence is TGTGCCAGCAGCGCGGGGGTAATCACAGATACGCAGTATTTT. It translates to CASSAGVITDTQYF. The chain carries TRBV5-6 and TRBJ2-3, with TRBD2 identical over 7 bases. The germline CDR1 and CDR2 sequences are SGHDT and YYEEEE. This CDR3 comprises 14 residues. The trim removed 4 bases at V and 2 bases at J, leaving 4 bases unmatched.

The CDR3, as DNA: TGTGCCAGCAGCGGGACAGCCATGAACACTGAAGCTTTCTTT. Protein sequence: CASSGTAMNTEAFF. The chain joins TRBV28 to TRBJ1-1, with 7 bases fitting TRBD1. This CDR3 contains 14 residues. V shed 6 bases and J 0 bases; nucleotides not matched to a gene: 4. The germline V gene has CDR1 MDHEN and CDR2 SYDVKM.

The rearrangement uses TRBV6-5 and TRBJ2-1; 7 bases align to TRBD2. CDR1 MNHEY and CDR2 SVGAGI come from the germline V gene. Trimming removed 7 bases from V and 10 bases from J; junction bases left unmatched: 13. The CDR3 is 14 amino acids. CDR3 protein: CASTRLAPEGEQFF. DNA of the CDR3: TGTGCCAGCACACGACTAGCCCCAGAAGGAGAGCAGTTCTTC.

A note on this clone: Other nucleotide sequences in the sample specify the same CDR3. The DNA for the CDR3 is TGCGCCAGCAGCCCCGGGACTAGCCCTTCCACAGATACGCAGTATTTT. Translating gives CASSPGTSPSTDTQYF. V gene TRBV5-1 combines with J gene TRBJ2-3; TRBD2 matches 9 bases. The V gene's germline CDR1 is SGHRS and CDR2 YFSETQ. Trimming took 4 bases from V and 2 from J; bases not matched to a gene: 8. This CDR3 has 16 amino acids.

The chain couples TRBV7-9 to TRBJ1-4, with D perhaps matching TRBD1 (5 bases). The CDR3 length is 17 residues. The V end was cut by 5 bases, the J end by 8 bases, with 24 bases between. CDR1 and CDR2 from the germline V gene are SEHNR and FQNEAQ (reference sequence). CDR3 sequence (DNA): TGTGCCAGCAGCCTCCGGGGGAGCAGTGGGAATTCGGAAAAACTGTTTTTT. Translation: CASSLRGSSGNSEKLFF.

The chain employs TRBV7-6 and TRBJ2-3, with D maybe TRBD2 (5 bases). Per germline, CDR1 SGHVS and CDR2 FNYEAQ. CDR3 length: 14 amino acids. V was cut by 5 bases and J by 4 bases, with 13 bases left in between. CDR3 coding DNA: TGTGCCAGCAGCCACAATGAGGGTGCAGATACGCAGTATTTT. It translates to CASSHNEGADTQYF.

The chain employs TRBV7-2 and TRBJ2-2; a weak D match, TRBD1 (5 bases). V lost 4 bases, J lost 4 bases, and 13 bases lay in between. The length of the CDR3 is 15 residues. Germline values: CDR1 SGHTA, CDR2 FQGNSA. The CDR3 region is CASSYGGAGTGELFF. CDR3 bases: TGTGCCAGCAGCTATGGTGGGGCCGGCACCGGGGAGCTGTTTTTT.

The chain combines TRBV29-1 with TRBJ2-3; 7 bases are a match to TRBD2. Per germline, CDR1 SQVTM and CDR2 ANQGSEA. J gave up 5 bases and V 1 base, and 3 bases lay outside the gene matches. This CDR3 contains 13 residues. The chain's CDR3 is CSVEGGGGDTQYF. CDR3 nucleotides: TGCAGCGTTGAAGGCGGGGGAGGAGATACGCAGTATTTT.

This chain uses TRBV3-1 (or the pseudogene TRBV3-2) with TRBJ1-1; D remains ambiguous. Germline values: CDR1 LGHDT, CDR2 YNNKEL (reference sequence). The CDR3 covers 13 residues. Trimming removed 4 bases at V and 0 bases at J, with 6 bases between. The CDR3 loop is CASSLSLNTEAFF. The CDR3 nucleotides read TGTGCCAGCAGCCTTTCTTTGAACACTGAAGCTTTCTTT.

The rearrangement joins TRBV9 to TRBJ2-1; 9 bases match TRBD2. The V gene's germline CDR1 is SGDLS and CDR2 YYNGEE. The CDR3 spans 17 residues. V was clipped by 0 bases and J by 9 bases; unmatched bases: 13. The CDR3 reads CASSVVPRGGGVGEQFF. As DNA, the CDR3 is TGTGCCAGCAGCGTAGTCCCCCGGGGCGGGGGGGTTGGTGAGCAGTTCTTC. The full variable domain, its missing parts supplied by reference TRBV9 and TRBJ2-1, is DSGVTQTPKHLITATGQRVTLRCSPRSGDLSVYWYQQSLDQGLQFLIQYYNGEERAKGNILERFSAQQFPDLHSELNLSSLELGDSALYFCASSVVPRGGGVGEQFFGPGTRLTVL.

There are a few counts of this clone. The gene calls are TRBV30 and TRBJ1-3; the match to TRBD1 covers 9 bases. Germline-derived CDR1 and CDR2 are GTSNPN and SVGIG (reference sequence). The CDR3 consists of 16 residues. The V and J ends lost 4 bases and 1 base, in that order; junction bases with no gene match: 8. CDR3 in DNA: TGTGCCTGGACCCGGGACAGGGTAACTTCTGGAAACACCATATATTTT. Protein: CAWTRDRVTSGNTIYF.

The genes are TRBV11-2 and TRBJ2-3; D is possibly TRBD2 (5 bases). The germline V and J ends were trimmed by 0 bases and 7 bases, with 8 bases remaining between them. CDR1 is SGHAT, CDR2 FQNNGV, per germline. The CDR3 has 13 residues. The chain's CDR3 is CASSLDGLYTQYF. The CDR3 DNA reads as TGTGCCAGCAGCTTAGACGGACTCTATACGCAGTATTTT.

The chain uses TRBV4-1 and TRBJ2-3; maybe TRBD2 (6 bases). Germline assignment: CDR1 MGHRA and CDR2 YSYEKL. The CDR3 consists of 16 residues. The V end lost 1 base, the J end lost 1 base, and 12 bases lay between the germline ends. CDR3 region: CASSQGSSSGTDTQYF. CDR3 DNA sequence: TGCGCCAGCAGCCAAGGGTCGTCTAGCGGCACAGATACGCAGTATTTT.

A single count supports this clone. The gene calls are TRBV7-7 and TRBJ2-1; 7 bases line up with TRBD1. The CDR3 runs to 14 residues. V lost 1 base, J lost 7 bases, and 4 bases stayed unmatched. The V gene's germline CDR1 is SSHAT and CDR2 FNYEAQ (reference sequence). This CDR3 is CASSLGQGWNEQFF. The CDR3 DNA sequence: TGTGCCAGCAGCTTAGGACAGGGTTGGAATGAGCAGTTCTTC.

The J gene is TRBJ1-1, the V gene TRBV9, with 7 bases identical to TRBD1. This CDR3 spans 16 amino acids. The trim removed 4 bases at V and 1 base at J, leaving 10 bases unmatched. Germline lookup yields CDR1 SGDLS and CDR2 YYNGEE. CDR3 sequence: CASSRQGEPTNTEAFF. CDR3 in DNA: TGTGCCAGCAGCAGGCAGGGGGAACCGACGAACACTGAAGCTTTCTTT.